This T cell receptor (beta chain) was captured in a study of T cell responses to AZD1222 COVID-19 vaccine. Study-wide results and caveats: Spike-spanning, vaccine-associated CD4 TCRs were dominant at 160-218 and 743-854.

Here immunoSEQ multiplex PCR was the method, and the copy in TCRdb shows in-frame clones only, minus some. The sample consists of 100,000 or so clones, 82% of them appearing once. The sample holds one count of this clone. What it binds is not known. Germline lookup yields CDR1 SGHTA and CDR2 FQGNSA. V dropped 3 bases and J dropped 3; count of bases not matched to a gene: 4. The CDR3 covers 15 residues. The sample here was peripheral blood, taken on day 0 of AZD1222 vaccination. The V and J genes are TRBV7-2 and TRBJ2-3; the match to TRBD1 covers 9 bases. The TCR originated in an adult in good health. The CDR3 DNA follows: TGTGCCAGCAGCTTTACCGGGACAGGGACAGATACGCAGTATTTT. Protein: CASSFTGTGTDTQYF.